This T cell receptor beta chain emerged from a study of tumor and adjacent non-tumor tissue in lung cancer. Study in general: Each sample yielded around 4.2 million productive TCRbeta reads on average. Study-wide points: Top 100 clones took a larger repertoire share in normal lung.

The CDR3 spans 12 residues. Germline CDR1 reads MNHEY; CDR2 reads SVGAGI. The library came from three nested PCR rounds adapted from ARM-PCR protocols. TCRdb re-called the multiplex PCR reads through MiXCR, storing one row per CDR3 protein. The table shows about 93,000 distinct CDR3 sequences, with around 57% occurring only once. No cell sorting was done before RNA was extracted from the tissue. Chemotherapy-naive patients with new lung cancer underwent thoracic surgery in China, August–November 2014. This clonotype has just one count. Its antigen is undetermined. One end of the junction fails to match germline, which may point to a read error.

This sequence originates from a man aged 70-80 years with non-small cell lung cancer. Sequencing input: lung tumor tissue. The chain is built from TRBV6-5 and TRBJ2-7, with no clear D. The CDR3 DNA follows: TGTACCAGCACTACCCCCGGGTCCGAGCAGTACTTC. It yields the protein CTSTTPGSEQYF.